Included here is one T cell receptor (beta chain) sequence, with context. Profiled with immunoSEQ multiplex PCR; TCRdb holds only in-frame clones, not every one. The data show around 93,000 clones, with 82% seen just once and 18% held by the top ten. This CDR3 is 12 amino acids long. CDR1 is ENHRY, CDR2 SYGVKD, per germline. Trimming took 8 bases from V and 6 from J, leaving 14 bases between them. The entry originates in a study of blood T cell repertoires in COVID-19. The sequence came from a man at least 80 years old with acute or convalescent COVID-19. V usage is TRBV10-3 and J usage is TRBJ2-7; D is perhaps TRBD1 (6 bases). Sequencing was done on a sample of peripheral blood. The chain's CDR3 is CAIEAGVGEQYF. CDR3 nucleotide sequence: TGTGCCATCGAGGCAGGGGTGGGCGAGCAGTACTTC.